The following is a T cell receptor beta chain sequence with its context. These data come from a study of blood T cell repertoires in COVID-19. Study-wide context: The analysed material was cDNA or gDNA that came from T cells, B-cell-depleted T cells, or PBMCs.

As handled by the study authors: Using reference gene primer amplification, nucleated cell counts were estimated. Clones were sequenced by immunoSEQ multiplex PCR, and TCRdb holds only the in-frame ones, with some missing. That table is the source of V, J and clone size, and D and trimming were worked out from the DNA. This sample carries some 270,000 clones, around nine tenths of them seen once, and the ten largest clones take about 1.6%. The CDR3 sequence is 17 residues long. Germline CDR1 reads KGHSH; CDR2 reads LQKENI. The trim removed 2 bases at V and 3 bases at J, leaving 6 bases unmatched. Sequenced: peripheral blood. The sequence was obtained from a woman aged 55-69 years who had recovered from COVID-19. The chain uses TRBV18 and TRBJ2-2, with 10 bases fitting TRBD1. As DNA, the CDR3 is TGTGCCAGCTCACCATCGAGGGGACAGGGGTACACCGGGGAGCTGTTTTTT. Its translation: CASSPSRGQGYTGELFF. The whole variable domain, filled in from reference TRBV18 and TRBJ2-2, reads NAGVMQNPRHLVRRRGQEARLRCSPMKGHSHVYWYRQLPEEGLKFMVYLQKENIIDESGMPKERFSAEFPKEGPSILRIQQVVRGDSAAYFCASSPSRGQGYTGELFFGEGSRLTVL.